Sequencing of this T cell receptor (beta chain) was carried out in a study of cytomegalovirus exposure and HLA in healthy donors. Study outcomes and limitations: Earlier results showed most TCR beta V segments being productive about 87% or about 30% of the time.

Concerning this clone: Its antigen is unknown.

The germline V and J ends were trimmed by 6 bases and 3 bases, with 11 bases remaining between them. Germline CDR1 MNHEY, CDR2 SMNVEV (reference sequence). The CDR3 consists of 13 residues. PCR employed 60 Vbeta and 13 Jbeta primers. Profiled with immunoSEQ multiplex PCR; TCRdb holds only in-frame clones, not every one. The profile shows 150,000 to 200,000 clones, roughly four fifths of them singletons. The chain joins TRBV27 to TRBJ1-1; tentative D call: TRBD1 (5 bases). The sequencing sample was made of PBMCs. This receptor was obtained from a woman in her thirties in good health and CMV-seronegative. The CDR3 is CASRSTVDTEAFF. The CDR3, as DNA: TGTGCCAGCAGGTCGACAGTCGACACTGAAGCTTTCTTT.